The present TCR beta chain was sequenced within a study of T cells in Graves' hyperthyroidism and ophthalmopathy. The study, taken as a whole, reports: Among thyroid clonotypes expanded above 0.001, most also appeared in blood.

Stable hyperthyroidism: no ophthalmopathy progression over 18 months of follow-up. Patients showing uncontrolled infection, other autoimmune disease, pregnancy or lactation were ineligible. The germline V gene encodes CDR1 SGHRS and CDR2 YFSETQ. The CDR3 extends over 12 amino acids. V shed 2 bases and J shed 4 bases, with 6 bases lying between them. This clonotype was detected many times. Its specificity is unknown. Amplified TCR beta CDR3 regions came from RNA transcripts. HTBI primers were the set used in a first-round RT-PCR of the TCR CDR3. TCRdb re-analysed the multiplex PCR reads in MiXCR, keeping a single row per CDR3 protein. The data contain a few hundred thousand distinct CDR3 sequences, around 45% of them singletons.

The origin of this receptor is a woman between 18 and 29 years old with Graves' hyperthyroidism. Specimen: peripheral blood or thyroid tissue (not recorded which). The chain links TRBV5-1 to TRBJ2-5, with no clear D. In nucleotides, the CDR3 is TGCGCCAGCAGCTTTCTTCGAGAGACCCAGTACTTC. This sequence encodes CASSFLRETQYF.